This T cell receptor (beta chain) was identified in a study of T cell clonality in common variable immunodeficiency. Study observations and caveats: TCRbeta clonality was increased in CVID versus healthy controls. Shared TCRbeta clones were fewer between CVID subjects than controls.

Both groups were predominantly of Caucasian heritage. Sequencing was performed with immunoSEQ multiplex PCR; in TCRdb, only in-frame clones are kept and a portion is missing. The sample contains 30,000 to 40,000 clones, none occurring once; 0.9% to 1% lies in the top ten. Germline V gene sequence: CDR1 KGHSH, CDR2 LQKENI. Trimming took 1 base from V and 0 from J, leaving 7 bases between them. This CDR3 spans 15 amino acids. This clone occurred many times. Antigen: not known. With the read ending 3 residues before the CDR3 end, the germline J gene is used to fill in that end. The clonotype was recovered from a person aged 18-70 years in good health. V is TRBV18 and J is TRBJ1-3; D perhaps matches TRBD1 (6 bases). Sequencing was carried out using peripheral blood mononuclear cells. The CDR3 sequence is CASSPRQASGNTIYF. The CDR3 bases that were read are TGTGCCAGCTCACCACGACAGGCCTCTGGAAACACC.